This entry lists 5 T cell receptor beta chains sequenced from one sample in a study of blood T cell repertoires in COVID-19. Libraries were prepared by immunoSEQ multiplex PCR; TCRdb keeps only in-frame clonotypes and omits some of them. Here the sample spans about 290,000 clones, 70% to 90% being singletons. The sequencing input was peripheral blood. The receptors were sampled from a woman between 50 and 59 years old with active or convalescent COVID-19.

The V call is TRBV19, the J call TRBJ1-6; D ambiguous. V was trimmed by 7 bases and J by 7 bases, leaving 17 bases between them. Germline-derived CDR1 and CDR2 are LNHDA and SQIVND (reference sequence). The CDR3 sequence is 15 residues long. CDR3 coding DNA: TGTGCCAGTACCACGACCCCGGGGATGAATTCACCCCTCCACTTT. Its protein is CASTTTPGMNSPLHF. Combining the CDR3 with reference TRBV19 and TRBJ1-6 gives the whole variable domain DGGITQSPKYLFRKEGQNVTLSCEQNLNHDAMYWYRQDPGQGLRLIYYSQIVNDFQKGDIAEGYSVSREKKESFPLTVTSAQKNPTAFYLCASTTTPGMNSPLHFGNGTRLTVT.

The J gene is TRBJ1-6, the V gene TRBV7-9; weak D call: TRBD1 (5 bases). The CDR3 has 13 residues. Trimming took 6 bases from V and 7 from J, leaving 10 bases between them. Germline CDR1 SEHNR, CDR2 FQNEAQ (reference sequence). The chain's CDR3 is CASRRGENSPLHF. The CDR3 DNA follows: TGTGCCAGCAGAAGGGGCGAGAATTCACCCCTCCACTTT.

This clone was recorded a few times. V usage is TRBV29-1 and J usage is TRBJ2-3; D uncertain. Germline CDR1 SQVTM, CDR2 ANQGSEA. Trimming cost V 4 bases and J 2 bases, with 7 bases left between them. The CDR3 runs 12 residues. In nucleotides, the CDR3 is TGCAGCGTTGGGGCCCTCACAGATACGCAGTATTTT. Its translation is CSVGALTDTQYF.

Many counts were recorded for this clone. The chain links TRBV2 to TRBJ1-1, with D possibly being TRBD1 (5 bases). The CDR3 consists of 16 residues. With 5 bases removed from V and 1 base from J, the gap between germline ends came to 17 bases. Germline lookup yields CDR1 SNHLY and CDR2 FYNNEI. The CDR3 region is CASSLQIQRGNTEAFF. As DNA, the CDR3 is TGTGCCAGCAGTCTACAGATTCAAAGGGGGAACACTGAAGCTTTCTTT.

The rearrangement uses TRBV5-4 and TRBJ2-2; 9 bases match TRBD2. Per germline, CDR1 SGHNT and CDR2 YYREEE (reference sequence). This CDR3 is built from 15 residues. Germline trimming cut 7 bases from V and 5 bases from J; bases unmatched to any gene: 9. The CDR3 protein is CASAVSGSGTGELFF. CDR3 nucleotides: TGTGCCAGCGCGGTTAGCGGGAGTGGAACCGGGGAGCTGTTTTTT.